Sequencing of this TCR beta chain was carried out in a study of T cell responses to AZD1222 COVID-19 vaccine (dated by TCRdb to the early 2020s). Looking at the study overall: TCR sequencing was performed for 230 to 250 trial participants, of whom approximately 200 were given two doses of AZD1222 and around 26 were given two doses of MenACWY control vaccine. Trial participants were enrolled by age into 18-55, 56-69 and 70-plus year subgroups, with around 150, 28 and 57 TCR-sequenced participants respectively.

Note on this clone: The antigen this receptor binds is unknown. Base qualities are missing; no much larger clone stands one base away.

Overall study results and their limits: Participants were mostly white British and included more females than males, and it was suggested by the authors that clonal diversity may have been underestimated. Conclusions about previously exposed vaccinees are limited, since just a handful of AZD1222 recipients were seropositive for SARS-CoV-2 at baseline. Because no day 14 peak-response samples were available, repertoires were characterized only after the peak T cell response. The whole spike protein was spanned by vaccine-associated CD4 TCRs, and dominant responses were seen in regions 160-218 and 743-854. Nearly half of unique spike-specific TCRs reportedly recognized epitopes outside regions mutated in the B.1.351 and B.1.1.7 variants. Spike-specific TCR breadth and depth rose significantly after two AZD1222 doses compared with day 0 and with MenACWY recipients. The 56-69-year group was small, and its depth increase did not reach significance, likely because of low power.

Taken with the paper, the label for time point translates to: about 28 days (+/-7) after the second vaccine dose. AZD1222 recipients given second doses at about 4 weeks or at about 12 weeks were pooled, since spike-specific TCR depth and breadth were not found to differ between the two schedules. Vaccinee samples were obtained from the UK trials COV001 and COV002, which included a single-blind randomized controlled phase 2/3 trial of AZD1222 (ChAdOx1 nCoV-19) in healthy adults. Trial participant PBMC samples were collected at day 0 and day 28 after the second dose for TCRbeta chain sequencing. The CDR3 regions of human TCRbeta chains were analyzed by immunosequencing. The paper's data handling went like this. Repertoire TCRs were checked for matches against a reference library of SARS-CoV-2-specific TCRs that had been generated using the MIRA antigen-specificity platform. Breadth was defined as the fraction of unique TCRs that were SARS-CoV-2-associated. Depth was defined as the fraction of total T cells that were SARS-CoV-2-associated. Using the MIRA data, every spike-specific TCR was mapped to the spike region that the TCR reacted to and assigned to either a CD4 or a CD8 class. Log10-transformed breadth and depth values were compared by one-way ANOVA with Sidak's multiple comparisons tests. TCRdb limited this immuneACCESS table to in-frame rearrangements with V and J called. A share of clones is missing; checked studies link under half to unresolved V genes, and the rest is unexplained. V and J calls and clone size follow that table, whereas D and trimming were derived from the DNA. The sample has around 84,000 clones on record, approximately 83% of them singletons. Of the sample, more than 9% is held by the ten largest clones.

Its CDR3 holds 16 amino acids, cysteine through phenylalanine. The only DNA kept is the CDR3, 48 bases in frame from the first base. The germline V gene supplies CDR1 SGHTA and CDR2 FQGNSA. V loses 1 base, J loses 6 bases, and the germline ends lie 16 bases apart. This chain is built from TRBV7-2 and TRBJ2-1; the best D guess is TRBD2, with 7 bases matching. This TCR came from an adult who received the AZD1222 COVID-19 vaccine. Sequencing was performed on peripheral blood, taken 28 days after the second AZD1222 dose. The CDR3 amino acid sequence is: CASSLVGGGYSNEQFF. The DNA sequence is TGTGCCAGCAGCTTAGTTGGGGGGGGCTACTCCAATGAGCAGTTCTTC.